This T cell receptor beta chain was recovered during a study of blood T cell repertoires in COVID-19. Overall study: Material from acute and convalescent COVID-19 was sourced from the United States, Italy and Spain. The analysed material was cDNA or gDNA that came from T cells, B-cell-depleted T cells, or PBMCs.

The V gene's germline CDR1 is LNHDA and CDR2 SQIVND (reference sequence). This CDR3 has 16 amino acids. The V segment lost 4 bases and the J segment 4 bases; nucleotides outside the gene matches: 7. Methods used by the authors: The authors estimated nucleated cell counts from reference gene primer amplification. The assay was immunoSEQ multiplex PCR, and TCRdb's table has in-frame clones only and misses some. V and J calls and clone size are those listed in that table; D and trimming were worked out from the DNA. The sample yields under 200,000 clones, around nine tenths seen once. The source material was peripheral blood. The chain employs TRBV19 and TRBJ2-1, with 10 bases fitting TRBD2. The TCR was taken from a man aged 18 to 29 with active or convalescent COVID-19. CDR3 in amino acids: CASSTAGTSAYNEQFF. The CDR3 DNA is TGTGCCAGTAGTACCGCCGGGACTAGCGCTTACAATGAGCAGTTCTTC.